Listed below are T cell receptor beta chains from one sample, sequenced in a study of T cells in Graves' hyperthyroidism and ophthalmopathy. TCRdb used MiXCR to reprocess the multiplex PCR reads, holding one entry per CDR3 protein. Of around 610,000 distinct CDR3 sequences listed, about 15% are singletons. Source material: blood. The receptors were sampled from a woman in her thirties or forties with Graves' ophthalmopathy. Each CDR3 is given with its conserved first and last residue. A D gene is named only where the DNA matches it firmly. A row's size may be missing; if present it is once, few, many or a size class.

clone_size: many; v_call: TRBV6-5; cdr3_length: 11; j_call: TRBJ1-2; d_call: -; cdr3_aa: CAGSPGVGYTF; cdr3_nt: TGTGCCGGATCTCCAGGCGTTGGCTACACCTTC
clone_size: few; v_call: TRBV29-1; cdr3_length: 12; j_call: TRBJ2-7; d_call: -; cdr3_aa: CSVEVGWYEQYF; cdr3_nt: TGCAGCGTTGAAGTAGGGTGGTACGAGCAGTACTTC
clone_size: many; v_call: TRBV7-9; cdr3_length: 15; j_call: TRBJ1-2; d_call: -; cdr3_aa: CASSAIVATNYGYTF; cdr3_nt: TGTGCCAGCAGCGCCATAGTGGCCACCAACTATGGCTACACCTTC
clone_size: many; v_call: TRBV28; cdr3_length: 15; j_call: TRBJ2-7; d_call: TRBD2; cdr3_aa: CASSPTSGISYEQYF; cdr3_nt: TGTGCCAGCAGTCCTACTAGCGGGATCTCCTACGAGCAGTACTTC
clone_size: many; v_call: TRBV28; cdr3_length: 14; j_call: TRBJ2-5; d_call: TRBD1; cdr3_aa: CASRNTGARETQYF; cdr3_nt: TGTGCCAGCAGAAATACAGGGGCCCGGGAGACCCAGTACTTC
clone_size: many; v_call: TRBV19; cdr3_length: 10; j_call: TRBJ2-1; d_call: -; cdr3_aa: CATGYNEQFF; cdr3_nt: TGTGCCACTGGGTACAATGAGCAGTTCTTC
clone_size: many; v_call: TRBV7-2; cdr3_length: 13; j_call: TRBJ2-5; d_call: TRBD2; cdr3_aa: CASGAGEGKTQYF; cdr3_nt: TGTGCCAGCGGAGCGGGGGAGGGAAAGACCCAGTACTTC
clone_size: few; v_call: TRBV6-1; cdr3_length: 17; j_call: TRBJ2-5; d_call: TRBD2; cdr3_aa: CASSLWGLAGGEETQYF; cdr3_nt: TGTGCCAGCAGTCTATGGGGACTAGCGGGAGGTGAAGAGACCCAGTACTTC
clone_size: many; v_call: TRBV24-1; cdr3_length: 13; j_call: TRBJ2-5; d_call: TRBD2; cdr3_aa: CATSVAGGETQYF; cdr3_nt: TGTGCCACCAGCGTAGCGGGAGGAGAGACCCAGTACTTC
clone_size: -; v_call: TRBV28; cdr3_length: 14; j_call: TRBJ2-7; d_call: TRBD1; cdr3_aa: CASSPLDRKVEQYF; cdr3_nt: TGTGCCAGCAGCCCCCTGGACAGGAAAGTCGAGCAGTACTTC
clone_size: many; v_call: TRBV6-5; cdr3_length: 14; j_call: TRBJ2-2; d_call: TRBD2; cdr3_aa: CASATSGSSGELFF; cdr3_nt: TGTGCCAGCGCTACTAGCGGGAGTTCCGGGGAGCTGTTTTTT
clone_size: many; v_call: TRBV6-2/TRBV6-3; cdr3_length: 17; j_call: TRBJ2-7; d_call: TRBD2; cdr3_aa: CASSYNPHEGLAGEQYF; cdr3_nt: TGTGCCAGCAGTTACAACCCCCACGAGGGACTAGCGGGCGAGCAGTACTTC
clone_size: few; v_call: TRBV7-9; cdr3_length: 14; j_call: TRBJ1-3; d_call: -; cdr3_aa: CASSLFDPGNTIYF; cdr3_nt: TGTGCCAGCAGCTTATTCGACCCTGGAAACACCATATATTTT
clone_size: few; v_call: TRBV7-2; cdr3_length: 13; j_call: TRBJ2-7; d_call: -; cdr3_aa: CASSKRVQIEQYF; cdr3_nt: TGTGCCAGCAGTAAACGGGTTCAGATCGAGCAGTACTTC
clone_size: many; v_call: TRBV5-1; cdr3_length: 15; j_call: TRBJ1-2; d_call: -; cdr3_aa: CASALEDGANYGYTF; cdr3_nt: TGCGCCAGCGCCCTGGAAGACGGAGCTAACTATGGCTACACCTTC
clone_size: many; v_call: TRBV7-9; cdr3_length: 16; j_call: TRBJ1-2; d_call: -; cdr3_aa: CASSLVGREDNYGYTF; cdr3_nt: TGTGCCAGCAGCTTAGTCGGGAGGGAGGATAACTATGGCTACACCTTC
clone_size: many; v_call: TRBV9; cdr3_length: 15; j_call: TRBJ1-2; d_call: TRBD1; cdr3_aa: CASSAGTGRSYGYTF; cdr3_nt: TGTGCCAGCAGCGCGGGGACAGGGCGATCCTATGGCTACACCTTC
clone_size: many; v_call: TRBV29-1; cdr3_length: 12; j_call: TRBJ2-7; d_call: -; cdr3_aa: CSVGTTDYEQYF; cdr3_nt: TGCAGCGTTGGGACTACCGACTACGAGCAGTACTTC
clone_size: many; v_call: TRBV15; cdr3_length: 15; j_call: TRBJ2-1; d_call: TRBD2; cdr3_aa: CATSRLGLEGHEQFF; cdr3_nt: TGTGCCACCAGCAGATTAGGACTAGAGGGACATGAGCAGTTCTTC
clone_size: -; v_call: TRBV12-3/TRBV12-4; cdr3_length: 14; j_call: TRBJ1-6; d_call: -; cdr3_aa: CASSPMGRDSPLHF; cdr3_nt: TGTGCCAGCAGTCCCATGGGAAGGGATTCACCCCTCCACTTT
clone_size: many; v_call: TRBV7-6; cdr3_length: 15; j_call: TRBJ2-5; d_call: TRBD2; cdr3_aa: CASSLAAGGTETQYF; cdr3_nt: TGTGCCAGCAGCTTAGCCGCGGGAGGAACAGAGACCCAGTACTTC
clone_size: many; v_call: TRBV29-1; cdr3_length: 11; j_call: TRBJ2-5; d_call: -; cdr3_aa: CSVGDQETQYF; cdr3_nt: TGCAGCGTTGGGGATCAAGAGACCCAGTACTTC
clone_size: many; v_call: TRBV12-3/TRBV12-4; cdr3_length: 13; j_call: TRBJ2-7; d_call: -; cdr3_aa: CASSLGLYGEQYF; cdr3_nt: TGTGCCAGCAGTTTAGGCCTCTATGGCGAGCAGTACTTC
clone_size: many; v_call: TRBV13; cdr3_length: 13; j_call: TRBJ1-1; d_call: -; cdr3_aa: CASSERITGQAFF; cdr3_nt: TGTGCCAGCAGCGAAAGAATTACCGGGCAAGCTTTCTTT
clone_size: few; v_call: TRBV2; cdr3_length: 16; j_call: TRBJ1-1; d_call: -; cdr3_aa: CASSDPFSGGHTEAFF; cdr3_nt: TGTGCCAGCAGTGATCCCTTTTCTGGGGGGCACACTGAAGCTTTCTTT
clone_size: -; v_call: TRBV30; cdr3_length: 15; j_call: TRBJ1-5; d_call: -; cdr3_aa: CAWTRGGDLNQPQHF; cdr3_nt: TGTGCCTGGACCCGAGGGGGGGATCTGAATCAGCCCCAGCATTTT
clone_size: -; v_call: TRBV5-1; cdr3_length: 15; j_call: TRBJ2-5; d_call: -; cdr3_aa: CASSFQANLQETQYF; cdr3_nt: TGCGCCAGCAGCTTCCAGGCCAATTTACAAGAGACCCAGTACTTC
clone_size: -; v_call: TRBV5-8; cdr3_length: 14; j_call: TRBJ2-7; d_call: -; cdr3_aa: CASSLGPTATGQYF; cdr3_nt: TGTGCCAGCAGCTTGGGGCCGACAGCGACTGGGCAGTACTTC
clone_size: -; v_call: TRBV30; cdr3_length: 14; j_call: TRBJ2-7; d_call: TRBD1; cdr3_aa: CAWSALTGSREQYF; cdr3_nt: TGTGCCTGGAGTGCGCTGACAGGGTCTCGCGAGCAGTACTTC
clone_size: -; v_call: TRBV5-1; cdr3_length: 14; j_call: TRBJ1-2; d_call: -; cdr3_aa: CASSLNPGNYGYTF; cdr3_nt: TGCGCCAGCAGCTTGAATCCGGGAAACTATGGCTACACCTTC
clone_size: -; v_call: TRBV3-1; cdr3_length: 16; j_call: TRBJ2-7; d_call: TRBD2; cdr3_aa: CASSQDVAGATYEQYF; cdr3_nt: TGTGCCAGCAGCCAAGATGTGGCGGGAGCTACCTACGAGCAGTACTTC
clone_size: many; v_call: TRBV11-2; cdr3_length: 17; j_call: TRBJ2-2; d_call: -; cdr3_aa: CASSLDVQGEFQGELFF; cdr3_nt: TGTGCCAGCAGCTTAGATGTACAGGGAGAATTTCAAGGGGAGCTGTTTTTT
clone_size: many; v_call: TRBV6-4; cdr3_length: 15; j_call: TRBJ1-5; d_call: -; cdr3_aa: CARSGRSCGNQPQHF; cdr3_nt: TGTGCCAGATCCGGACGGTCGTGCGGCAATCAGCCCCAGCATTTT
clone_size: many; v_call: TRBV20-1; cdr3_length: 13; j_call: TRBJ2-5; d_call: -; cdr3_aa: CSARLWTEETQYF; cdr3_nt: TGCAGTGCTAGATTATGGACAGAAGAGACCCAGTACTTC
clone_size: -; v_call: TRBV19; cdr3_length: 16; j_call: TRBJ1-5; d_call: TRBD1; cdr3_aa: CASSLRTGISNQPQHF; cdr3_nt: TGTGCCAGTAGTCTTCGGACAGGGATTAGCAATCAGCCCCAGCATTTT
clone_size: many; v_call: TRBV12-3/TRBV12-4; cdr3_length: 14; j_call: TRBJ2-5; d_call: -; cdr3_aa: CASRKNRDQETQYF; cdr3_nt: TGTGCCAGCAGAAAAAACAGGGACCAAGAGACCCAGTACTTC
clone_size: once; v_call: TRBV6-2/TRBV6-3; cdr3_length: 13; j_call: TRBJ1-1; d_call: -; cdr3_aa: CASSVEGVVSAFF; cdr3_nt: TGTGCCAGCAGTGTGGAAGGGGTAGTTTCAGCTTTCTTT
clone_size: -; v_call: TRBV6-1; cdr3_length: 15; j_call: TRBJ1-5; d_call: -; cdr3_aa: CASSPSLSSNQPQHF; cdr3_nt: TGTGCCAGCAGTCCCTCACTTAGTAGCAATCAGCCCCAGCATTTT
clone_size: -; v_call: TRBV11-1; cdr3_length: 17; j_call: TRBJ2-5; d_call: -; cdr3_aa: CASSDRSLMWIQETQYF; cdr3_nt: TGTGCCAGCAGCGACCGGTCCCTCATGTGGATCCAAGAGACCCAGTACTTC